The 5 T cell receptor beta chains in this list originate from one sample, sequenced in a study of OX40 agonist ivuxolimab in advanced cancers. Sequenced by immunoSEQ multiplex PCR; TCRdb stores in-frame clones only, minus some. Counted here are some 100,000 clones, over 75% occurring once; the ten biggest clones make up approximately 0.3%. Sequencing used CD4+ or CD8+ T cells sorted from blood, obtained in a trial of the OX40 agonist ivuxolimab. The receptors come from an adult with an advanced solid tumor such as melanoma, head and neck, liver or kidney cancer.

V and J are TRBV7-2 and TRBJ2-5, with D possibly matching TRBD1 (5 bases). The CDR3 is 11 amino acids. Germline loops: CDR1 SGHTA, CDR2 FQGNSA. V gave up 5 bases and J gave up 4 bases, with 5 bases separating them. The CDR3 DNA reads TGTGCCAGCAGCAGGGGAGAGACCCAGTACTTC. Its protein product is CASSRGETQYF.

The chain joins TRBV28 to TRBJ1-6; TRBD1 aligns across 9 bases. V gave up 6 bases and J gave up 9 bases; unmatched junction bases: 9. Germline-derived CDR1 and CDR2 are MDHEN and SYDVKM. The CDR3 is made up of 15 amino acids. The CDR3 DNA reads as TGTGCCAGCAGAGCTGGACAGGGGAGATTTTCACCCCTCCACTTT. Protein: CASRAGQGRFSPLHF.

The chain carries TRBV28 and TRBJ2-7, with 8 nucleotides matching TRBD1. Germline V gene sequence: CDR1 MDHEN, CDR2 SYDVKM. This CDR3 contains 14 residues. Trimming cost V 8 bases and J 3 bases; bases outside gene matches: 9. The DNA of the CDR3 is TGTGCCAGCCAGATTATCGGACAGGGCTACGAGCAGTACTTC. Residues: CASQIIGQGYEQYF. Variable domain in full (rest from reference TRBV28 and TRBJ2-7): DVKVTQSSRYLVKRTGEKVFLECVQDMDHENMFWYRQDPGLGLRLIYFSYDVKMKEKGDIPEGYSVSREKKERFSLILESASTNQTSMYLCASQIIGQGYEQYFGPGTRLTVT.

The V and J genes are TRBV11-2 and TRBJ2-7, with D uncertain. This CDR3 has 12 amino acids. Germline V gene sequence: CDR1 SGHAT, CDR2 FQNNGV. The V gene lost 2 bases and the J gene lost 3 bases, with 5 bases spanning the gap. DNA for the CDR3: TGTGCCAGCAGCTTAAACAACTACGAGCAGTACTTC. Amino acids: CASSLNNYEQYF.

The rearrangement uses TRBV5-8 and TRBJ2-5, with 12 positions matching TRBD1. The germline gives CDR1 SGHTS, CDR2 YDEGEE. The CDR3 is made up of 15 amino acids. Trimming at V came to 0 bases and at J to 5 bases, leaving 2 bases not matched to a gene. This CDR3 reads CASSLAGQGAETQYF. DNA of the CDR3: TGTGCCAGCAGCTTGGCGGGACAGGGGGCCGAGACCCAGTACTTC.